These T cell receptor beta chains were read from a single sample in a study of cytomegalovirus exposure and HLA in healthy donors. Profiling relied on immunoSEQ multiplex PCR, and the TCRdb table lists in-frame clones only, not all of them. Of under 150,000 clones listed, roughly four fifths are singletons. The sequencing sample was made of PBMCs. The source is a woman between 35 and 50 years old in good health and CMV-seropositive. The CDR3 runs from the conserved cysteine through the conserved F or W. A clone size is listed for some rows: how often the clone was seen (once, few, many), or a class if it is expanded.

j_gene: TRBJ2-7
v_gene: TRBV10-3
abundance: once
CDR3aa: CAISLMGQGSSYEQYF

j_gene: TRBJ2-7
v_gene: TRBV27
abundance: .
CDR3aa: CASSSGTSLEQYF

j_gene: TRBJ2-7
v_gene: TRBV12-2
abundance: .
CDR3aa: CASRPFVTDYEQYF

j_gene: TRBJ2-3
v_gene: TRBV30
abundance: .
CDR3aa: CAWSPVRTDTQYF

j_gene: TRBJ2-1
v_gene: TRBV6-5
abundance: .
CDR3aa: CASSSPGQYNEQFF

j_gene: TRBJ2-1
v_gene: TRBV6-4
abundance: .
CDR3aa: CASSEGSLEGSYNEQFF

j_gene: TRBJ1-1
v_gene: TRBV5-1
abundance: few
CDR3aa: CASSLASAGEGNTEAFF

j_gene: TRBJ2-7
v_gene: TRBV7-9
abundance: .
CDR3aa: CASSTTRTGGKSYEQYF

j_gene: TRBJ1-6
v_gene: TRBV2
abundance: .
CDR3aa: CASSQGQGDNSPLHF

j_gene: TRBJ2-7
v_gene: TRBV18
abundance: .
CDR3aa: CASSPRQGSYEQYF

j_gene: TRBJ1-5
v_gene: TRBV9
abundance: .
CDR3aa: CASSVGGGPNQPQHF

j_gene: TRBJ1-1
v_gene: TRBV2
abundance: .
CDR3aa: CASSESSLGQGARPEAFF

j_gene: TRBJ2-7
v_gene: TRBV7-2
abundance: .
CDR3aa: CASRVNGGPTSYEQYF